The rows below give T cell receptor beta chains drawn from one sample of a study of blood T cell repertoires in COVID-19. Here immunoSEQ multiplex PCR was the method, and the copy in TCRdb shows in-frame clones only, minus some. The sample lists some 510,000 clones; more than 75% were seen once. Sequencing was performed on PBMCs or T cells enriched from blood (not recorded which). These receptor sequences come from a woman aged 40-49 years who had recovered from COVID-19. CDR3s include the opening cysteine and the closing phenylalanine or tryptophan. A D gene is named only where the DNA matches it firmly. Size is omitted from some rows. Given values are once, few, many or a class for expanded clones.

TRBJ2-1 . . TRBV27 CASRPWGGTALFPEQFF TGTGCCAGCAGACCATGGGGCGGAACGGCCCTCTTTCCTGAGCAGTTCTTC
TRBJ2-7 . TRBD2 TRBV30 CASASGLAGVREQYF TGTGCCTCAGCCTCGGGACTAGCGGGAGTTCGCGAGCAGTACTTC
TRBJ2-7 . TRBD1 TRBV11-2 CASSSDRAYEQYF TGTGCCAGCAGCTCGGACAGGGCTTACGAGCAGTACTTC
TRBJ2-5 few TRBD2 TRBV2 CASSDLGLAGEETQYF TGTGCCAGCAGTGATCTTGGACTAGCGGGAGAAGAGACCCAGTACTTC
TRBJ2-2 . TRBD2 TRBV10-1 CASSDVRSTVLAERHGELFF TGCGCCAGCAGTGATGTCCGGAGCACAGTGCTAGCGGAGAGACACGGGGAGCTGTTTTTT
TRBJ1-2 . . TRBV30 CAWSVQVGRASSGYTF TGTGCCTGGAGTGTACAAGTGGGCAGGGCCAGCTCTGGCTACACCTTC
TRBJ1-2 . TRBD1 TRBV4-3 CASSQDPGGLDGYTF TGCGCCAGCAGCCAAGATCCAGGGGGGCTGGATGGCTACACCTTC
TRBJ2-7 . . TRBV7-2 CASSLSVYEQYF TGTGCCAGCAGCTTATCTGTATACGAGCAGTACTTC
TRBJ1-1 . . TRBV27 CASSHPGTEAFF TGTGCCAGCAGTCACCCCGGGACTGAAGCTTTCTTT
TRBJ2-7 . TRBD1 TRBV29-1 CSVATGFQGEQYF TGCAGCGTGGCGACAGGGTTTCAGGGAGAGCAGTACTTC
TRBJ2-6 . . TRBV19 CASSMGAYGANVLTF TGTGCCAGTAGTATGGGGGCCTACGGGGCCAACGTCCTGACTTTC
TRBJ1-1 . . TRBV5-4 CASSFGRNTEAFF TGTGCCAGCAGCTTTGGGAGGAACACTGAAGCTTTCTTT
TRBJ2-7 . TRBD1 TRBV4-1 CASSRIPGQGSHEQYF TGCGCCAGCAGCCGGATCCCTGGACAGGGGAGCCACGAGCAGTACTTC
TRBJ2-3 . TRBD2 TRBV10-1 CASSTSGTDTQYF TGCGCCAGCAGTACTAGCGGCACAGATACGCAGTATTTT
TRBJ1-4 . . TRBV2 CASSDRDREKLFF TGTGCCAGCAGTGATCGTGACAGAGAAAAACTGTTTTTT
TRBJ2-7 . TRBD2 TRBV2 CASSEIGGLFRREGQYF TGTGCCAGCAGTGAAATTGGGGGGCTTTTTAGGCGGGAGGGGCAGTACTTC
TRBJ2-1 . TRBD2 TRBV3-1/TRBV3-2 CASSPGRLAVVYNEQFF TGTGCCAGCAGCCCGGGCCGACTAGCGGTCGTCTACAATGAGCAGTTCTTC
TRBJ1-6 . . TRBV7-9 CASSLGEYNSPLHF TGTGCCAGCAGTCTAGGGGAATATAATTCACCCCTCCACTTT
TRBJ1-1 . . TRBV29-1 CSVEHTGNTEAFF TGCAGCGTTGAACATACAGGGAACACTGAAGCTTTCTTT
TRBJ1-1 once . TRBV7-2 CASSLRRRSTEAFF TGTGCCAGCAGCTTAAGAAGGAGGTCCACTGAAGCTTTCTTT
TRBJ1-5 . . TRBV12-5 CASGLFSNSNQPQHF TGTGCTAGTGGTTTGTTCAGTAATAGCAATCAGCCCCAGCATTTT
TRBJ1-3 . TRBD1 TRBV6-2/TRBV6-3 CASSHPQGAIGNTIYF TGTGCCAGCAGTCATCCACAGGGGGCCATTGGAAACACCATATATTTT
TRBJ1-2 . . TRBV29-1 CSAPTANYGYTF TGCAGCGCACCGACAGCGAACTATGGCTACACCTTC
TRBJ2-5 . TRBD1 TRBV11-2 CASSLGTGAGETQYF TGTGCCAGCAGCTTGGGGACAGGGGCGGGTGAGACCCAGTACTTC
TRBJ2-7 . TRBD2 TRBV7-2 CASGAGVHEQYF TGTGCCAGCGGGGCGGGAGTCCACGAGCAGTACTTC
TRBJ1-2 . . TRBV30 CAWSVPTGTNYGYTF TGTGCCTGGAGTGTACCGACAGGAACTAACTATGGCTACACCTTC
TRBJ2-5 . TRBD2 TRBV19 CASAPGLARRIETQYF TGTGCCAGTGCCCCGGGACTAGCGAGAAGAATAGAGACCCAGTACTTC
TRBJ2-2 . TRBD2 TRBV5-1 CASSSVAGGAGELFF TGCGCCAGCAGCTCCGTAGCGGGAGGGGCCGGGGAGCTGTTTTTT
TRBJ1-1 . TRBD1 TRBV20-1 CSASRPTFRDRLYTEAFF TGCAGTGCTAGTCGGCCAACGTTCCGGGACAGACTTTACACTGAAGCTTTCTTT
TRBJ1-1 . . TRBV29-1 CSVGGVRSEAFF TGCAGCGTTGGGGGGGTAAGGTCTGAAGCTTTCTTT
TRBJ1-6 few TRBD1 TRBV7-2 CASSLAGTGRSPLHF TGTGCCAGCAGCTTGGCCGGGACAGGGCGTTCACCCCTCCACTTT
TRBJ1-5 . . TRBV5-1 CASSLGADQPQHF TGCGCCAGCAGCTTGGGGGCCGATCAGCCCCAGCATTTT
TRBJ2-7 . TRBD2 TRBV5-4 CASTERGGDHYEQYF TGTGCCAGCACCGAAAGGGGAGGGGATCACTACGAGCAGTACTTC
TRBJ2-2 once . TRBV4-3 CASSGRRGGELFF TGCGCCAGCAGCGGAAGACGGGGCGGGGAGCTGTTTTTT
TRBJ1-1 once TRBD1 TRBV15 CATTQGGMDEAFF TGTGCCACGACACAGGGGGGTATGGATGAAGCTTTCTTT
TRBJ1-6 . . TRBV5-6 CASSLEGVSSPLHF TGTGCCAGCAGCTTGGAGGGGGTTTCTTCACCCCTCCACTTT
TRBJ1-4 . . TRBV2 CASSREAATNEKLFF TGTGCCAGCTCTAGGGAGGCTGCAACTAATGAAAAACTGTTTTTT